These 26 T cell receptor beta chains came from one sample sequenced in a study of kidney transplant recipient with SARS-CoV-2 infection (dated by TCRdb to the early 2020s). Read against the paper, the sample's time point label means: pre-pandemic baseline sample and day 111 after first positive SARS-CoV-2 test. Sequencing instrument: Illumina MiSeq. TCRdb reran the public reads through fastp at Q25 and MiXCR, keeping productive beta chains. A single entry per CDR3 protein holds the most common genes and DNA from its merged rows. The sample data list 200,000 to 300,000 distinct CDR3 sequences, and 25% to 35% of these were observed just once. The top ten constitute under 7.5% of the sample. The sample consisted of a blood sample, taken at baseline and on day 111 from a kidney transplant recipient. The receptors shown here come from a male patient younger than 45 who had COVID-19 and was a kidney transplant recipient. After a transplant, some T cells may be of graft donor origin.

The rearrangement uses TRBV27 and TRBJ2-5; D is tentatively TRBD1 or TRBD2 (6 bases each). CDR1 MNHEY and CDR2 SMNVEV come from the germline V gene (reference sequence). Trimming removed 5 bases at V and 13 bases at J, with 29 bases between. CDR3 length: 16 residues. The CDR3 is CASSPLGGPLAKDRYF. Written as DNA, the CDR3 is TGTGCCAGCAGTCCCCTTGGGGGCCCACTAGCCAAAGACCGGTACTTC.

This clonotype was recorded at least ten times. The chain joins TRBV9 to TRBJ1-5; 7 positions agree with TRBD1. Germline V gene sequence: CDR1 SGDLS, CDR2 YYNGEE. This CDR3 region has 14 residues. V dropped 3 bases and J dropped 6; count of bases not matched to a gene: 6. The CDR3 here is CASSATGMGQPQHF. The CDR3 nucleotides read TGTGCCAGCAGCGCGACAGGGATGGGTCAGCCCCAGCATTTT.

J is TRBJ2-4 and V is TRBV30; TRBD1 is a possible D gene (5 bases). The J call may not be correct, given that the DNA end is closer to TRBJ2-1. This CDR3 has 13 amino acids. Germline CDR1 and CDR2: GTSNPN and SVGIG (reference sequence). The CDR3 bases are TGTGCCTGGAGTGTAGACAGTGAAAACATTCAGTTCTTC. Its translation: CAWSVDSENIQFF.

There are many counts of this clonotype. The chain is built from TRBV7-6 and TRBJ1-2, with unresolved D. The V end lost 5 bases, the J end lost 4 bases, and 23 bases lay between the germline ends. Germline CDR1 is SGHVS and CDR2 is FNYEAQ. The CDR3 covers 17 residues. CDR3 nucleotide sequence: TGTGCCAGCAGCAACGCCCATGAATCTCGAAAGACCTATGGCTACACCTTC. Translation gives CASSNAHESRKTYGYTF.

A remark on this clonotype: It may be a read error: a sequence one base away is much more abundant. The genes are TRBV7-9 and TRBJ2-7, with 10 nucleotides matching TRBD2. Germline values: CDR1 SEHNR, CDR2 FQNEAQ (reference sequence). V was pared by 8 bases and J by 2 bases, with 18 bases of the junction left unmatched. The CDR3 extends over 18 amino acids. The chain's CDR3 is CASGLGSGRGHRAYEQYF. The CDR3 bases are TGTGCCAGCGGCCTAGGGAGCGGGAGGGGTCATCGGGCCTACGAGCAGTACTTC.

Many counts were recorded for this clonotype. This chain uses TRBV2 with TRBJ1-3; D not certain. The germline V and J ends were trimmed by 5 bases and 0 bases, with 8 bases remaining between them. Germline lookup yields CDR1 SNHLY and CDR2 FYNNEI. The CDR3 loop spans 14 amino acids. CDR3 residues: CASSRQRSGNTIYF. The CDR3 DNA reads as TGTGCCAGCAGTCGTCAGCGCTCTGGAAACACCATATATTTT.

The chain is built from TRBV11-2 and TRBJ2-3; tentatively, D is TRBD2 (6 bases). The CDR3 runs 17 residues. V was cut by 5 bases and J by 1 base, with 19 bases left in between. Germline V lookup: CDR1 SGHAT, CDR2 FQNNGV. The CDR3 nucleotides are TGTGCCAGCAGCCCAAGCCGGGCTGGCGGGGGCACAGATACGCAGTATTTT. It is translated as CASSPSRAGGGTDTQYF. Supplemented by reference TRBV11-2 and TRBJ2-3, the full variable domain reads EAGVAQSPRYKIIEKRQSVAFWCNPISGHATLYWYQQILGQGPKLLIQFQNNGVVDDSQLPKDRFSAERLKGVDSTLKIQPAKLEDSAVYLCASSPSRAGGGTDTQYFGPGTRLTVL.

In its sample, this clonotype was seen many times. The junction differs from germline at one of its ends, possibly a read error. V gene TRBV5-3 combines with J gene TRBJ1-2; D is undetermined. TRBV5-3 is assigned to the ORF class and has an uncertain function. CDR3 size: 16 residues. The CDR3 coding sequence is TGTGCCAGAGCGGAATCAGTGGTGAGAAAGACCTATGACTACACCTTC. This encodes CARAESVVRKTYDYTF.

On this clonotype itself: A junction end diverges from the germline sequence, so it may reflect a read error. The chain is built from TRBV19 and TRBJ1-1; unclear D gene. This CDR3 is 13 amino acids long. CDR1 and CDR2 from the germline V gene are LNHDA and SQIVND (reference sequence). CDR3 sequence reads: CAGSMGQHAEAFF. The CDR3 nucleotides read TGTGCCGGTAGTATGGGTCAGCACGCTGAAGCTTTCTTT.

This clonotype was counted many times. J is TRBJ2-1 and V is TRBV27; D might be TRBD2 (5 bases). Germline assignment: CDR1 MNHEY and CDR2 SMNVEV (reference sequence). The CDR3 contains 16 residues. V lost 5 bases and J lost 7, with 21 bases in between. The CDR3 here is CASSPILGLARNEQFF. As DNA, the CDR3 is TGTGCCAGCAGTCCTATCCTAGGACTCGCAAGGAATGAGCAGTTCTTC.

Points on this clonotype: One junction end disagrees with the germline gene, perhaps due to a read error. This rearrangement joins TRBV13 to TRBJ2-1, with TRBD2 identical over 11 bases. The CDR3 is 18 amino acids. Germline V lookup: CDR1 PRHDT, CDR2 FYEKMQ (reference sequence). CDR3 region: CASSLPNLLAGGDNERFF. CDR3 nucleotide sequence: TGTGCCAGCAGCTTACCGAACCTCCTAGCGGGAGGCGACAATGAGCGGTTCTTC.

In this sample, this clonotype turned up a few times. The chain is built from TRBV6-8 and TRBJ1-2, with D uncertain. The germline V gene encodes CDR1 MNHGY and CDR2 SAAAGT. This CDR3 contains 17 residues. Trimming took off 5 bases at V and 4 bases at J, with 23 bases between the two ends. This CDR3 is CASSICTRSRKTYGYTF. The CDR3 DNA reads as TGTGCCAGCAGTATTTGTACACGCTCTAGAAAGACCTATGGCTACACCTTC.

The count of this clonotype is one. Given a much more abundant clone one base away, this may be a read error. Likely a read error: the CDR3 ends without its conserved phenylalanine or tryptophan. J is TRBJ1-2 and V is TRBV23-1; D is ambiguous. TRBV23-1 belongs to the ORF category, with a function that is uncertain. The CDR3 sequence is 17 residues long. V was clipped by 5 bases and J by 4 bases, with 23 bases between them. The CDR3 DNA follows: TGCGCCAGCAGTTTTGGCGTGCTACGCAGAAAGACCTATGGCTACACCTCC. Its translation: CASSFGVLRRKTYGYTS.

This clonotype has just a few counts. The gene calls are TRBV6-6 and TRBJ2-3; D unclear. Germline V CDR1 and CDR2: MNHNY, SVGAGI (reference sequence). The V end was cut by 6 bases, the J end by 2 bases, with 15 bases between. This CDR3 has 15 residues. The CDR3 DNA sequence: TGTGCCAGCAGCCTCAGCCGGGTGCCCACAGATACGCAGTATTTT. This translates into CASSLSRVPTDTQYF.

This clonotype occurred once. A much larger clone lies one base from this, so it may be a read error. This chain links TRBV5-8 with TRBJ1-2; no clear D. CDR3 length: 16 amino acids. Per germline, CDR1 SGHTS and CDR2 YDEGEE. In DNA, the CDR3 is TGTGTCAGCCCGCAAATTCATCCACGAAAGACCTATGGCTACACCTTC. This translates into CVSPQIHPRKTYGYTF.

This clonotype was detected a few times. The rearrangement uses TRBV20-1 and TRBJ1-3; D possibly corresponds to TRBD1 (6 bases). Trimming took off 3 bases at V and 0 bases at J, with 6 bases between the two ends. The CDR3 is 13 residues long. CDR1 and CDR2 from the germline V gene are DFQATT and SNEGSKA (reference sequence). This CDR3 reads CSARTGSGNTIYF. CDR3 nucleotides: TGCAGTGCTAGGACAGGCTCTGGAAACACCATATATTTT.

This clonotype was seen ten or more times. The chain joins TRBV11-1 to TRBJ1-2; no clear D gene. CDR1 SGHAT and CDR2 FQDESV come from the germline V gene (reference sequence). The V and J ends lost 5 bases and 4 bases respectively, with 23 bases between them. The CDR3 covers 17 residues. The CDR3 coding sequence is TGTGCCAGCAGCATGATACGTAAGGCTGGAAAGACCTATGGCTACACCTTC. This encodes CASSMIRKAGKTYGYTF. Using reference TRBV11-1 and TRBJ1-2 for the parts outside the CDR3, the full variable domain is EAEVAQSPRYKITEKSQAVAFWCDPISGHATLYWYRQILGQGPELLVQFQDESVVDDSQLPKDRFSAERLKGVDSTLKIQPAELGDSAMYLCASSMIRKAGKTYGYTFGSGTRLTVV.

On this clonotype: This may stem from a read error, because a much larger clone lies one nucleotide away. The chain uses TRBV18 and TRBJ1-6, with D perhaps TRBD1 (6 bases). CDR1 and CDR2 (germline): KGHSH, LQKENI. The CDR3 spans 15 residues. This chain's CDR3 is CAGSPPSQGSSPLHF. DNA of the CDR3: TGTGCCGGCTCACCACCGAGTCAGGGGAGTTCACCCCTCCACTTT.

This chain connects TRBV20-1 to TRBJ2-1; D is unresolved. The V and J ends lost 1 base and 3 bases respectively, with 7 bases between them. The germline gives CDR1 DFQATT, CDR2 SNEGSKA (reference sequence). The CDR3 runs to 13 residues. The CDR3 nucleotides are TGCAGTGCTAGAGGAGAGAACTACAATGAGCAGTTCTTC. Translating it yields CSARGENYNEQFF.

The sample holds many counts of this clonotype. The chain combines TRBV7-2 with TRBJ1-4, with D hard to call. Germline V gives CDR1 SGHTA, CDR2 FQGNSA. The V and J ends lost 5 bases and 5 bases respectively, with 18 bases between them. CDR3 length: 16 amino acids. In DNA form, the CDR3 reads TGTGCCAGCAGCCGCCTCGTGGGCCCAGAGAATGAAAAACTGTTTTTT. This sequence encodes CASSRLVGPENEKLFF.

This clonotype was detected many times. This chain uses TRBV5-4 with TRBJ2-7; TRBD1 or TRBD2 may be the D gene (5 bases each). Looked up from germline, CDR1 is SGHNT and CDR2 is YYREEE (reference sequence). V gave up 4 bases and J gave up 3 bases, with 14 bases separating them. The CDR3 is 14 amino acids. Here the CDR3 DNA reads TGTGCCAGCAGCCCGTCCGGGACCCTCTACGAGCAGTACTTC. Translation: CASSPSGTLYEQYF.

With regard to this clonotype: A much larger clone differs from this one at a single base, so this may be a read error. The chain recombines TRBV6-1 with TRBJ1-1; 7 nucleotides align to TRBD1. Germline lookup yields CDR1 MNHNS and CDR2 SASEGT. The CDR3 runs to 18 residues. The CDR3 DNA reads TGTGCCGGCAGTCTTAGGACAGGAGATTCTTCCTTGAACACTGAAGCTTTCTTT. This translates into CAGSLRTGDSSLNTEAFF.

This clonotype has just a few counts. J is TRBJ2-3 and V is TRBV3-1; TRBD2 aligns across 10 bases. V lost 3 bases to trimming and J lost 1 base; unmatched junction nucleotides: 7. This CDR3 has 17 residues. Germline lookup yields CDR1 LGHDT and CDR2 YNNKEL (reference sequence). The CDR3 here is CASSQTLAGVGTDTQYF. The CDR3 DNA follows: TGTGCCAGCAGCCAGACCCTAGCGGGAGTAGGCACAGATACGCAGTATTTT.

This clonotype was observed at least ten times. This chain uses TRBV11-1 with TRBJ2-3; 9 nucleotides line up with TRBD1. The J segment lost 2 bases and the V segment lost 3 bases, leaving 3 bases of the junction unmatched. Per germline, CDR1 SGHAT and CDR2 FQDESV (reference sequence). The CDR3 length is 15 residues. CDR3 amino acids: CASSLGTGHTDTQYF. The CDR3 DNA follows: TGTGCCAGCAGCTTGGGGACAGGGCACACAGATACGCAGTATTTT.

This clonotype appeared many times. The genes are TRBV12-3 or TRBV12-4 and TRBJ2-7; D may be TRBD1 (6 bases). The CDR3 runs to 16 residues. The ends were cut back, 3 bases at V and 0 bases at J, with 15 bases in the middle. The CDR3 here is CASSLGNREFSYEQYF. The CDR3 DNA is TGTGCCAGCAGTTTGGGGAACAGGGAGTTCTCCTACGAGCAGTACTTC.

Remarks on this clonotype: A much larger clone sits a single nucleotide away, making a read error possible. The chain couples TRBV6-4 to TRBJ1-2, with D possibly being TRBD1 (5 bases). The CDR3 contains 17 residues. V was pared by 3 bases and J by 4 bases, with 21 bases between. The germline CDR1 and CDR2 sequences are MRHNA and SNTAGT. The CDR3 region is CASSDWGSHGKAYGYTF. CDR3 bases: TGTGCCAGCAGTGATTGGGGCTCACACGGAAAGGCCTATGGCTACACCTTC.